The entry below gives a single T cell receptor beta chain sequence along with its context. cDNA prepared by RNA extraction and subsequent reverse transcription served as the template for sequencing. The table came from immunoSEQ multiplex PCR; TCRdb's copy has only in-frame clones and leaves some out. The table records 95,000 to 150,000 clones, over 60% of them present only once. These data belong to a study of CD8+ T cells in alopecia areata. Study context: Severity scores in treated patients reflected the percentage of scalp affected.

Germline V lookup: CDR1 SQVTM, CDR2 ANQGSEA. Trimming removed 5 bases at V and 2 bases at J, with 16 bases between. CDR3 length equals 15 residues. The treatment: oral pan-JAK inhibitor, 5-10 mg twice daily. This clonotype was obtained from a human donor with alopecia areata. The gene calls are TRBV29-1 and TRBJ1-5, with D perhaps matching TRBD1 (5 bases). The sample here was CD4+ T cells sorted from blood, taken at week 4, from a patient treated with tofacitinib. CDR3 bases: TGCAGCGTTTCCATTGAGGGGTTCGGCAATCAGCCCCAGCATTTT. Translating it yields CSVSIEGFGNQPQHF.